A single sample is the source of the 15 T cell receptor beta chains below, sequenced in a study of CD8+ T cells in alopecia areata. TCR sequencing used cDNA made by reverse transcription of extracted RNA. The protocol was immunoSEQ multiplex PCR, while the TCRdb copy is restricted to in-frame clones and leaves out a portion. The repertoire holds around 190,000 clones, about 64% seen once, with around 4% in the top ten. Treatment indicated: oral pan-JAK inhibitor, 5-10 mg twice daily. Source: CD4+ T cells sorted from blood, taken at week 4, from a patient treated with tofacitinib. These receptors came from a human donor with alopecia areata.

The V call is TRBV7-2, the J call TRBJ2-2; no firm D call. Germline-derived CDR1 and CDR2 are SGHTA and FQGNSA. The CDR3 runs to 13 residues. The V end was cut by 3 bases, the J end by 2 bases, with 4 bases between. The CDR3 DNA follows: TGTGCCAGCAGCTTGCTTAACACCGGGGAGCTGTTTTTT. It codes for CASSLLNTGELFF.

This clone came up a few times. The V and J genes are TRBV4-1 and TRBJ1-2; the match to TRBD1 covers 9 bases. V lost 6 bases and J lost 6; bases outside the gene matches: 17. This CDR3 region has 17 residues. Germline CDR1 MGHRA, CDR2 YSYEKL. The CDR3 nucleotides read TGCGCCAGCAGTCCCATCAGGAGGGGACAGGGTGTGGATGGCTACACCTTC. Protein product: CASSPIRRGQGVDGYTF.

CDR3 in amino acids: CSVRRLQGAANEKLFF. In nucleotides, the CDR3 is TGCAGCGTTCGTAGACTGCAGGGGGCGGCTAATGAAAAACTGTTTTTT. This rearrangement joins TRBV29-1 to TRBJ1-4; 8 nucleotides match TRBD1. V trimming: 5 bases; J trimming: 3 bases; junction bases outside the gene matches: 11. This CDR3 contains 16 residues. Germline CDR1 reads SQVTM; CDR2 reads ANQGSEA. The full variable domain, in which reference TRBV29-1 and TRBJ1-4 provide the parts outside the CDR3, is SAVISQKPSRDICQRGTSLTIQCQVDSQVTMMFWYRQQPGQSLTLIATANQGSEATYESGFVIDKFPISRPNLTFSTLTVSNMSPEDSSIYLCSVRRLQGAANEKLFFGSGTQLSVL.

This clone was detected only once. The chain combines TRBV25-1 with TRBJ1-2; D perhaps matches TRBD1 (5 bases). This CDR3 is built from 14 residues. V lost 4 bases, J lost 7 bases, and 16 bases lay in between. In germline, CDR1 is MGHDK, CDR2 SYGVNS. The CDR3: CASSGGTAWGGYTF. The CDR3 nucleotides are TGTGCCAGCAGTGGAGGGACCGCTTGGGGTGGCTACACCTTC.

In its sample, this clone was seen once. The chain recombines TRBV14 with TRBJ1-2, with TRBD1 as a possible D gene (5 bases). CDR1 is SGHDN and CDR2 is FVKESK in the germline V gene. V shed 2 bases and J shed 10 bases, with 14 bases lying between them. This CDR3 has 13 amino acids. The CDR3 protein is CASSQSLGLLYTF. The CDR3 coding sequence is TGTGCCAGCAGCCAATCTTTGGGGCTTCTCTACACCTTC.

V gene TRBV6-5 combines with J gene TRBJ2-5; the D gene is possibly TRBD1 (5 bases). The length of the CDR3 is 14 residues. The germline gives CDR1 MNHEY, CDR2 SVGAGI. Trimming stripped 7 bases from V and 4 bases from J, with 16 bases between. The CDR3 DNA reads as TGTGCCAGCAAGATCGGGCAGGGTGGAGAGACCCAGTACTTC. This translates into CASKIGQGGETQYF.

The V call is TRBV6-5, the J call TRBJ2-7; D not resolved. This CDR3 comprises 13 residues. Looked up from germline, CDR1 is MNHEY and CDR2 is SVGAGI. Trimming cost V 2 bases and J 3 bases, with 8 bases left between them. The CDR3 nucleotides are TGTGCCAGCAGTTACAGGAAGGGCTACGAGCAGTACTTC. Translating gives CASSYRKGYEQYF.

V gene TRBV30 combines with J gene TRBJ1-1; D possibly corresponds to TRBD1 (6 bases). Trimming pared 3 bases from V and 3 bases from J, leaving 11 bases between. This CDR3 has 13 residues. CDR1 GTSNPN and CDR2 SVGIG come from the germline V gene (reference sequence). CDR3 nucleotides: TGTGCCTGGAGCAAACAGGGTTACACTGAAGCTTTCTTT. Translating gives CAWSKQGYTEAFF.

The J gene is TRBJ2-6, the V gene TRBV4-2; 10 bases match TRBD2. J gave up 2 bases and V 1 base, and 5 bases lay outside the gene matches. Looked up from germline, CDR1 is LGHNA and CDR2 is YNFKEQ. The CDR3 spans 18 residues. CDR3: CASSQVLAGEAGANVLTF. CDR3 DNA sequence: TGTGCCAGCAGCCAAGTCCTAGCGGGGGAGGCTGGGGCCAACGTCCTGACTTTC.

This chain connects TRBV2 to TRBJ2-7, with D perhaps TRBD2 (5 bases). V was pared by 6 bases and J by 7 bases, with 10 bases between. The CDR3 runs 11 residues. Germline V gives CDR1 SNHLY, CDR2 FYNNEI. The CDR3 sequence is CASRDSFEQYF. The CDR3, as DNA: TGTGCCAGCAGGGACTCTTTTGAGCAGTACTTC.

The sample holds one count of this clone. This chain links TRBV5-6 with TRBJ1-5, with 11 bases matching TRBD1. V lost 4 bases and J lost 6; bases outside the gene matches: 6. The CDR3 spans 15 residues. CDR1 SGHDT and CDR2 YYEEEE come from the germline V gene. The CDR3 is CASSTGQGASQPQHF. The CDR3 DNA sequence: TGTGCCAGCAGCACCGGACAGGGGGCGAGTCAGCCCCAGCATTTT.

The gene calls are TRBV29-1 and TRBJ2-1, with 9 bases identical to TRBD2. Trimming removed 5 bases from V and 4 bases from J; junction bases left unmatched: 9. Germline V gene data show CDR1 as SQVTM and CDR2 as ANQGSEA. The CDR3 contains 15 residues. Here the CDR3 DNA reads TGCAGCGTTCGTGGGGGGACTAGCATTTACAATGAGCAGTTCTTC. Translation: CSVRGGTSIYNEQFF.

The J gene is TRBJ1-3, the V gene TRBV6-5, with 7 bases aligning to TRBD1. Germline V gene sequence: CDR1 MNHEY, CDR2 SVGAGI. V lost 0 bases to trimming and J lost 1 base; unmatched junction nucleotides: 3. This CDR3 has 16 amino acids. Here the CDR3 reads CASSYSQGESGNTIYF. The CDR3 coding sequence is TGTGCCAGCAGTTACTCGCAGGGGGAATCTGGAAACACCATATATTTT.

The chain carries TRBV5-1 and TRBJ2-2, with D possibly TRBD2 on 6 matching bases. V was cut by 4 bases and J by 4 bases, with 17 bases left in between. Germline values: CDR1 SGHRS, CDR2 YFSETQ. There are 16 residues in the CDR3. CDR3 sequence (DNA): TGCGCCAGCAGCCGCCGCGGGGACGAAGGCACCGGGGAGCTGTTTTTT. Its translation is CASSRRGDEGTGELFF. Looking up the rest from reference TRBV5-1 and TRBJ2-2 gives the full variable domain: KAGVTQTPRYLIKTRGQQVTLSCSPISGHRSVSWYQQTPGQGLQFLFEYFSETQRNKGNFPGRFSGRQFSNSRSEMNVSTLELGDSALYLCASSRRGDEGTGELFFGEGSRLTVL.

The J gene is TRBJ1-5, the V gene TRBV19; TRBD1 matches at 8 bases. V was pared by 9 bases and J by 6 bases, with 10 bases of the junction left unmatched. Germline-derived CDR1 and CDR2 are LNHDA and SQIVND (reference sequence). There are 14 residues in the CDR3. CDR3 region: CASQDRGSLQPQHF. The CDR3 region has the DNA TGTGCCAGCCAAGACAGGGGCTCTCTTCAGCCCCAGCATTTT.